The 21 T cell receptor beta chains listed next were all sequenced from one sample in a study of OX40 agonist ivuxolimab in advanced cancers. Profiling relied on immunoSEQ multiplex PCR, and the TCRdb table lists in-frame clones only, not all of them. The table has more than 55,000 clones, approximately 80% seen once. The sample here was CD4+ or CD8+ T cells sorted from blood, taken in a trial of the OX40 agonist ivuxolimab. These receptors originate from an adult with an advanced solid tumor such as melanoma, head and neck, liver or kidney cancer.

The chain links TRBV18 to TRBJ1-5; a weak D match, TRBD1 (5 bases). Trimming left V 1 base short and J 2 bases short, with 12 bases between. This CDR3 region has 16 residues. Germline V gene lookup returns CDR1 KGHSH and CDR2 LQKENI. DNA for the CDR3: TGTGCCAGCTCACCACAGGGGTTGGGGGGCAATCAGCCCCAGCATTTT. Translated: CASSPQGLGGNQPQHF. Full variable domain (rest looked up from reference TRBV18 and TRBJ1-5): NAGVMQNPRHLVRRRGQEARLRCSPMKGHSHVYWYRQLPEEGLKFMVYLQKENIIDESGMPKERFSAEFPKEGPSILRIQQVVRGDSAAYFCASSPQGLGGNQPQHFGDGTRLSIL.

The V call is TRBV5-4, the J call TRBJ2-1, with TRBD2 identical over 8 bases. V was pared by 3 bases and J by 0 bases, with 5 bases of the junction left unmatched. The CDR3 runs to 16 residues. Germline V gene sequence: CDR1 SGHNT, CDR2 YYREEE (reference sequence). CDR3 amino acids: CASSSIAGSSYNEQFF. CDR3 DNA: TGTGCCAGCAGCTCTATAGCGGGGAGCTCCTACAATGAGCAGTTCTTC.

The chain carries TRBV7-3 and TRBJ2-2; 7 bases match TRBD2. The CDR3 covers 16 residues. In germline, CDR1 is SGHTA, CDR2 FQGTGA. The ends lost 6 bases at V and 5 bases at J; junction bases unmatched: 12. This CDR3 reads CASRPEISGKTGELFF. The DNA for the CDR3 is TGTGCCAGCAGACCGGAGATAAGCGGGAAGACCGGGGAGCTGTTTTTT.

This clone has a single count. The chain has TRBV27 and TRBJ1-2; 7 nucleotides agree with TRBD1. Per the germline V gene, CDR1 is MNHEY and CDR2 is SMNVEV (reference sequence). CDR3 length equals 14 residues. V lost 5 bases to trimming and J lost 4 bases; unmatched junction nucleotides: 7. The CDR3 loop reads CASSPTGETYGYTF. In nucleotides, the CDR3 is TGTGCCAGCAGTCCTACAGGGGAAACCTATGGCTACACCTTC.

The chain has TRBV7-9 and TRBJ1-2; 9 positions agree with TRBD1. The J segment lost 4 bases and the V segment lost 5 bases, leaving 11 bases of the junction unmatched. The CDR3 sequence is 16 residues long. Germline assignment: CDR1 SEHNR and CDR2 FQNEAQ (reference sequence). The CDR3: CASSPRNGQGTYGYTF. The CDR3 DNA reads TGTGCCAGCAGCCCACGAAACGGACAGGGGACCTATGGCTACACCTTC.

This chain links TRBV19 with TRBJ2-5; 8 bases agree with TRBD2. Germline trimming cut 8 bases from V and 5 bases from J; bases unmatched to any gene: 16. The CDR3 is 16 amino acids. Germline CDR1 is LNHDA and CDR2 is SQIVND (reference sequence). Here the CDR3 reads CASSWVGTSLGETQYF. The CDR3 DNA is TGTGCCAGTTCCTGGGTGGGGACTAGTCTAGGGGAGACCCAGTACTTC.

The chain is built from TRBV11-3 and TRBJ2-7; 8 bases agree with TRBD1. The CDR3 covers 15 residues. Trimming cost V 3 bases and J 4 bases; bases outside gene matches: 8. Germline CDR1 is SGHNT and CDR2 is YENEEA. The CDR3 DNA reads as TGTGCCAGCAGCTTTCGCGGGACAGGAGGGTACGAGCAGTACTTC. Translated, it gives CASSFRGTGGYEQYF.

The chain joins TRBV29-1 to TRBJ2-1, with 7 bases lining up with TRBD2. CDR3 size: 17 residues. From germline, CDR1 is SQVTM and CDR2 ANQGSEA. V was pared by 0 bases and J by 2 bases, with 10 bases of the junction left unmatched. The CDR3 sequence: CSVEDRTGGKTYNEQFF. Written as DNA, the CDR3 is TGCAGCGTTGAAGATCGTACGGGAGGCAAAACCTACAATGAGCAGTTCTTC.

The CDR3 DNA sequence: TGTGCCAGCAGTCCAGGGGGCTATGGCTACACCTTC. This gives the protein CASSPGGYGYTF. The gene calls are TRBV27 and TRBJ1-2; 7 bases match TRBD1. With 5 bases clipped from V and 4 bases from J, the junction kept 1 base outside the gene matches. CDR3 length: 12 residues. The V gene's germline CDR1 is MNHEY and CDR2 SMNVEV (reference sequence).

This CDR3 reads CASSFTGTQGSGNTIYF. CDR3 coding DNA: TGCGCCAGCAGCTTTACCGGGACTCAAGGCTCTGGAAACACCATATATTTT. V gene TRBV5-1 combines with J gene TRBJ1-3; maybe TRBD1 (5 bases). Trimming left V 2 bases short and J 0 bases short, with 15 bases between. Germline CDR1 SGHRS, CDR2 YFSETQ. The CDR3 extends over 17 amino acids.

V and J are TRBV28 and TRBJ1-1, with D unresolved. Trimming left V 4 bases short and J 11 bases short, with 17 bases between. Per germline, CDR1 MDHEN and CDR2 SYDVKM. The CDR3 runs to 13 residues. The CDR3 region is CASSSRTAFAAFF. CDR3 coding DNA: TGTGCCAGCAGTTCACGGACGGCGTTTGCGGCTTTCTTT.

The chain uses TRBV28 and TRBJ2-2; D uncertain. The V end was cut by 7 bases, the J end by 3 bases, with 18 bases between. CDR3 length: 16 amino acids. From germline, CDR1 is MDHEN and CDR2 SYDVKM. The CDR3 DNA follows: TGTGCCAGCATGTCGTCCGGGCGACGCCACACCGGGGAGCTGTTTTTT. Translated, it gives CASMSSGRRHTGELFF. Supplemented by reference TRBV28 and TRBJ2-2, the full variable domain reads DVKVTQSSRYLVKRTGEKVFLECVQDMDHENMFWYRQDPGLGLRLIYFSYDVKMKEKGDIPEGYSVSREKKERFSLILESASTNQTSMYLCASMSSGRRHTGELFFGEGSRLTVL.

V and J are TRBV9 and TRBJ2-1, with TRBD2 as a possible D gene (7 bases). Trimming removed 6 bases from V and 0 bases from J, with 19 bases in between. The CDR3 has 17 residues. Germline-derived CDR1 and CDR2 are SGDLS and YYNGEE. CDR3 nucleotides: TGTGCCAGCACCAAGGGGGGGGGCCAGAGCTCCTACAATGAGCAGTTCTTC. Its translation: CASTKGGGQSSYNEQFF.

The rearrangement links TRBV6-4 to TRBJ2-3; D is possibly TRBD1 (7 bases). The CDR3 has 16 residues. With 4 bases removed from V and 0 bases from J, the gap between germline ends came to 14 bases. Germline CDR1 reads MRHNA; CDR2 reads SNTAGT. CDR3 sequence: CASSVEAGGSTDTQYF. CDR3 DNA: TGTGCCAGCAGTGTGGAGGCAGGGGGGAGCACAGATACGCAGTATTTT.

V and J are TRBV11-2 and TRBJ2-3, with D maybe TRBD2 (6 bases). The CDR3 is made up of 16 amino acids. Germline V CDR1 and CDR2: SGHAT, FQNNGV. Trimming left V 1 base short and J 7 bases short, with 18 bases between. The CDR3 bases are TGTGCCAGCAGCTTAGGTAGGCGGGACGTCCGGAATACGCAGTATTTT. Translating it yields CASSLGRRDVRNTQYF.

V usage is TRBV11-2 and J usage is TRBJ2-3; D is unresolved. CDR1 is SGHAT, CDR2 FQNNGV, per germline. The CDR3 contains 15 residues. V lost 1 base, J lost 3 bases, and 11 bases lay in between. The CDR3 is CASSLGVWGTDTQYF. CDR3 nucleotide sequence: TGTGCCAGCAGCTTAGGTGTCTGGGGTACAGATACGCAGTATTTT.

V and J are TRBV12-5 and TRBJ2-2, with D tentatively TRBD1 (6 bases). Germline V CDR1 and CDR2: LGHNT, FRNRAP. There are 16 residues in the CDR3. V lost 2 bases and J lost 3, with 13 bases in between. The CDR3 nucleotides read TGTGCTAGTGGTTTGTTACAGGGAACCCACACCGGGGAGCTGTTTTTT. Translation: CASGLLQGTHTGELFF.

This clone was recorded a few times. The CDR3 reads CASSPRLGDTGELFF. CDR3 in DNA: TGTGCCAGCTCACCAAGGTTGGGGGACACCGGGGAGCTGTTTTTT. V and J are TRBV18 and TRBJ2-2; D possibly matches TRBD1 or TRBD2 (5 bases each). There are 15 residues in the CDR3. Germline V gene sequence: CDR1 KGHSH, CDR2 LQKENI. Trimming pared 2 bases from V and 3 bases from J, leaving 10 bases between.

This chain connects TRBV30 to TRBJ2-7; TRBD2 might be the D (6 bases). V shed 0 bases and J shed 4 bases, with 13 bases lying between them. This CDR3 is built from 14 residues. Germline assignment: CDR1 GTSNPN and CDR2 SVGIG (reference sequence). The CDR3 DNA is TGTGCCTGGAGTGTAGGAGGGTTTGGTTACGAGCAGTACTTC. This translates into CAWSVGGFGYEQYF.

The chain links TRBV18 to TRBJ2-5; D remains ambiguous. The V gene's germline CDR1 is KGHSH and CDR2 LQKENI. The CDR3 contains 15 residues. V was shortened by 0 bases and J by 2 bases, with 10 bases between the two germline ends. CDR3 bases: TGTGCCAGCTCACCACCGGGTTATCCGCAAGAGACCCAGTACTTC. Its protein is CASSPPGYPQETQYF.

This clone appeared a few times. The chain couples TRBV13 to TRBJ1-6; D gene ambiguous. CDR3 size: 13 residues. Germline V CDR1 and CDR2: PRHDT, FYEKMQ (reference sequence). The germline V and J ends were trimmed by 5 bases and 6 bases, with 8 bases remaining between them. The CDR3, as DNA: TGTGCCAGCAGCCTACGAGTTAATTCACCCCTCCACTTT. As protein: CASSLRVNSPLHF.